The T cell receptor beta chain under discussion was sequenced for a study of blood T cell repertoires in COVID-19. Study-wide context: PBMCs, B-cell-depleted T cells, or T cells were the source of the cDNA or gDNA that made up the material.

This CDR3 is built from 15 residues. Looked up from germline, CDR1 is SGHDT and CDR2 is YYEEEE. V was pared by 0 bases and J by 2 bases, with 11 bases between. Original data processing: Quantification of nucleated cells was approximated via reference gene primer amplification. Method: immunoSEQ multiplex PCR; TCRdb's copy keeps in-frame clones and lacks some. The DNA gave D and trimming, while V, J and clone size come from that table. The sample comprises roughly 250,000 clones, about 89% of which are singletons, and 1.9% rests with the top ten. The receptor was isolated from a woman in her late teens or twenties who had recovered from COVID-19. Source material: PBMCs or T cells enriched from blood (not recorded which). The chain combines TRBV5-6 with TRBJ1-2, with D uncertain. CDR3 amino acids: CASSLGPLRNYGYTF. In nucleotides, the CDR3 is TGTGCCAGCAGCTTGGGGCCACTCAGGAACTATGGCTACACCTTC.